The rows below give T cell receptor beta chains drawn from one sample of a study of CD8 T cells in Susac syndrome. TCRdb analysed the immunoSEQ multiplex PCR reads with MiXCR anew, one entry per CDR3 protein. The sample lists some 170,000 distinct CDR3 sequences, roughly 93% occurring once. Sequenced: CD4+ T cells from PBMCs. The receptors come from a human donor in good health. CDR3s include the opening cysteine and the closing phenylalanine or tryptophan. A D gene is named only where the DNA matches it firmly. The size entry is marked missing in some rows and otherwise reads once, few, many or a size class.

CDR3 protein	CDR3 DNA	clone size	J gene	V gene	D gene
CASSQEMPSGYNEQFF	TGTGCCAGCAGCCAAGAAATGCCTAGCGGGTACAATGAGCAGTTCTTC	NA	TRBJ2-1	TRBV3-1	TRBD2
CAWMSWAGTGTEQYF	TGTGCCTGGATGAGTTGGGCCGGGACAGGGACCGAGCAGTACTTC	NA	TRBJ2-7	TRBV30	TRBD1
CASSSRTGGGEQFF	TGTGCCAGCAGCTCTCGGACCGGGGGTGGTGAGCAGTTCTTC	NA	TRBJ2-1	TRBV3-1	NA
CSVGEVSQETQYF	TGCAGCGTTGGTGAGGTGAGCCAAGAGACCCAGTACTTC	NA	TRBJ2-5	TRBV29-1	NA
CASSEELYEQYF	TGTGCCAGCTCTGAGGAGCTCTACGAGCAGTACTTC	NA	TRBJ2-7	TRBV28	NA
CASKPGDGYEQYF	TGCGCCAGCAAACCAGGGGATGGATACGAGCAGTACTTC	once	TRBJ2-7	TRBV5-1	NA
CATSRDPQTGDSYEQYF	TGTGCCACCAGCAGAGATCCCCAGACAGGGGACTCCTACGAGCAGTACTTC	NA	TRBJ2-7	TRBV15	TRBD1
CSAGDNPYEQYF	TGCAGTGCTGGAGACAACCCCTACGAGCAGTACTTC	NA	TRBJ2-7	TRBV20-1	NA
CASSPPGRGSLDSPLHF	TGTGCCAGCAGCCCCCCAGGCAGGGGAAGTCTGGATTCACCCCTCCACTTT	NA	TRBJ1-6	TRBV5-4	NA
CASGGPSGGPRTGELFF	TGTGCCAGTGGAGGGCCTAGCGGGGGGCCACGTACCGGGGAGCTGTTTTTT	NA	TRBJ2-2	TRBV19	TRBD2
CASSQVYRDDGYTF	TGCGCCAGCAGCCAAGTGTACCGGGACGATGGCTACACCTTC	NA	TRBJ1-2	TRBV4-1	NA
CASSPSSSGLAGEQFF	TGTGCCAGCAGCCCCTCCTCGTCGGGACTAGCGGGGGAGCAGTTCTTC	NA	TRBJ2-1	TRBV11-2	TRBD2
CASSVDSGTTNEKLFF	TGTGCCAGCAGCGTAGATAGCGGGACAACTAATGAAAAACTGTTTTTT	once	TRBJ1-4	TRBV9	NA
CSAGRQNSGTDTQYF	TGCAGTGCTGGCCGACAGAATTCCGGCACAGATACGCAGTATTTT	NA	TRBJ2-3	TRBV20-1	NA
CASSLRWSNEQFF	TGTGCCAGCAGCTTGAGGTGGAGCAATGAGCAGTTCTTC	NA	TRBJ2-1	TRBV5-6	NA
CASSPGTSGYYEQYF	TGTGCCAGCAGCCCCGGGACTAGCGGATACTACGAGCAGTACTTC	NA	TRBJ2-7	TRBV3-1	TRBD2
CSAGGGSSGNTIYF	TGCAGCGCCGGAGGCGGGAGCTCTGGAAACACCATATATTTT	NA	TRBJ1-3	TRBV29-1	NA
CASSLGSGGANTGELFF	TGTGCCAGCAGCCTTGGTAGCGGGGGAGCCAACACCGGGGAGCTGTTTTTT	NA	TRBJ2-2	TRBV3-1	TRBD2
CSAGSGGSETQYF	TGCAGTGCTGGTAGCGGGGGCTCAGAGACCCAGTACTTC	NA	TRBJ2-5	TRBV20-1	TRBD2
CSVLRDSRSRYNEQFF	TGCAGCGTACTACGGGACTCCCGAAGCCGATACAATGAGCAGTTCTTC	NA	TRBJ2-1	TRBV29-1	NA
CSARDYRKTSTDTQYF	TGCAGTGCTAGAGATTACAGGAAAACTAGCACAGATACGCAGTATTTT	NA	TRBJ2-3	TRBV20-1	NA
CASSLGLAGGPIQYF	TGTGCCAGCAGCCTGGGACTAGCGGGGGGCCCCATCCAATACTTC	NA	TRBJ2-5	TRBV3-1	TRBD2
CSALMRQLNEQFF	TGCAGCGCTTTAATGCGACAGCTCAATGAGCAGTTCTTC	NA	TRBJ2-1	TRBV29-1	NA
CASSRRGGAVSEQFF	TGCGCCAGCAGCCGCAGGGGGGGTGCGGTGAGTGAGCAGTTCTTC	NA	TRBJ2-1	TRBV5-1	NA
CSVVAGTNEKLFF	TGCAGCGTTGTGGCAGGGACTAATGAAAAACTGTTTTTT	NA	TRBJ1-4	TRBV29-1	NA